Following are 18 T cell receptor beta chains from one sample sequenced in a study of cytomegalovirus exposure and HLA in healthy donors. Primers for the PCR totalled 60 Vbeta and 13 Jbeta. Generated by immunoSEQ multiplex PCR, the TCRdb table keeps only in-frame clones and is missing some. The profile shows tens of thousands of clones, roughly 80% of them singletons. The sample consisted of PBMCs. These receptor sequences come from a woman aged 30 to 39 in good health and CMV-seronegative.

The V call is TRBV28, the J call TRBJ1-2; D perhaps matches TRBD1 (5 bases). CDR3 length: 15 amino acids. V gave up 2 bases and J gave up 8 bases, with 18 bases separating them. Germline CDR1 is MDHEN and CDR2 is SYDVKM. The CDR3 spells CASSLQGKKILGYTF. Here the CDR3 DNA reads TGTGCCAGCAGTTTACAGGGTAAAAAGATTCTCGGCTACACCTTC.

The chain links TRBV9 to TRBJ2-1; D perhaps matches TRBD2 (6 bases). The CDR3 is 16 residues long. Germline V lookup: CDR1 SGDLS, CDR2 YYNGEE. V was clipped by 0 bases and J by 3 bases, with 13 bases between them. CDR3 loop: CASSVDWGELYNEQFF. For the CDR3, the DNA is TGTGCCAGCAGCGTAGACTGGGGGGAACTCTACAATGAGCAGTTCTTC.

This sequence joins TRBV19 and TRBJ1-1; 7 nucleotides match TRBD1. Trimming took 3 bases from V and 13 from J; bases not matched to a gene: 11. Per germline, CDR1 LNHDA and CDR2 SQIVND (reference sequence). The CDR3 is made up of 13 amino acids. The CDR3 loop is CASSISERGQGFF. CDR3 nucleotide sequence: TGTGCCAGTAGTATTAGTGAAAGGGGGCAAGGTTTCTTT.

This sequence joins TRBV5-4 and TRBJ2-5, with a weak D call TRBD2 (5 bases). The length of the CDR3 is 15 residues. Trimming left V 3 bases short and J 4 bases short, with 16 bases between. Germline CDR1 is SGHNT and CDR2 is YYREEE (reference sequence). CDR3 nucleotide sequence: TGTGCCAGCAGCTCCTATCTTCGGGGTAGAGAGACCCAGTACTTC. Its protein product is CASSSYLRGRETQYF. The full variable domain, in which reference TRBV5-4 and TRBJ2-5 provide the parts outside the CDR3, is ETGVTQSPTHLIKTRGQQVTLRCSSQSGHNTVSWYQQALGQGPQFIFQYYREEENGRGNFPPRFSGLQFPNYSSELNVNALELDDSALYLCASSSYLRGRETQYFGPGTRLLVL.

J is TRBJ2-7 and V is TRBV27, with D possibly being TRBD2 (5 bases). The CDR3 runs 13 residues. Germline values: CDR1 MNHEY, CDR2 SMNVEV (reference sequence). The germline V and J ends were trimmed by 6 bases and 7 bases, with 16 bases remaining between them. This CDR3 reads CASSWHGPGEQYF. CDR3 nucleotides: TGTGCCAGCAGCTGGCACGGCCCGGGGGAGCAGTACTTC.

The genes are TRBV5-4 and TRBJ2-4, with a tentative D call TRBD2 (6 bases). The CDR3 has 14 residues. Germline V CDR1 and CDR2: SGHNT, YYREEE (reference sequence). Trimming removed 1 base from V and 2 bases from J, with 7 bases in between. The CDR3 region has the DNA TGTGCCAGCAGCTTGCGGGGGTCCAAAAACATTCAGTACTTC. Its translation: CASSLRGSKNIQYF.

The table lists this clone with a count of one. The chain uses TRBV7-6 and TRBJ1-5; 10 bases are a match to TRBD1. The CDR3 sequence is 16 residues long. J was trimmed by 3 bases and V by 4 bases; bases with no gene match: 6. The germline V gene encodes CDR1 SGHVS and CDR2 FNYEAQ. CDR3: CASSSGTGALNQPQHF. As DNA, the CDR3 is TGTGCCAGCAGCTCGGGGACAGGGGCGCTCAATCAGCCCCAGCATTTT. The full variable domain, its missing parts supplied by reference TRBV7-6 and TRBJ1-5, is GAGVSQSPRYKVTKRGQDVALRCDPISGHVSLYWYRQALGQGPEFLTYFNYEAQQDKSGLPNDRFSAERPEGSISTLTIQRTEQRDSAMYRCASSSGTGALNQPQHFGDGTRLSIL.

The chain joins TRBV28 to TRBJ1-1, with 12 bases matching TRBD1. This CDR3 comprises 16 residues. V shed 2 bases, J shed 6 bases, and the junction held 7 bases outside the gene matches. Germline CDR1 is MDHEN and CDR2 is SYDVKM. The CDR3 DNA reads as TGTGCCAGCAGTTTACCGGGACAGGGGGCTGAGGCTGAAGCTTTCTTT. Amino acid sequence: CASSLPGQGAEAEAFF.

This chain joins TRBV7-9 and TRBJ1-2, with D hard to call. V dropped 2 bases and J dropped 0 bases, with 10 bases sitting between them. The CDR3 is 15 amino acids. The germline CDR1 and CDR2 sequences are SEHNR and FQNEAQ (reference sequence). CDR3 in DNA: TGTGCCAGCAGCTTAAGTATAGAATCTAACTATGGCTACACCTTC. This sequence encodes CASSLSIESNYGYTF.

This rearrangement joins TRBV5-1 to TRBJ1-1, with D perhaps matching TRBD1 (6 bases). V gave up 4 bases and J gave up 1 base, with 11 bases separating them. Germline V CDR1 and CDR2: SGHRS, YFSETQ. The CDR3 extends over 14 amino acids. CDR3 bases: TGCGCCAGCAGCCGAGGACAGCCGAACACTGAAGCTTTCTTT. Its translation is CASSRGQPNTEAFF.

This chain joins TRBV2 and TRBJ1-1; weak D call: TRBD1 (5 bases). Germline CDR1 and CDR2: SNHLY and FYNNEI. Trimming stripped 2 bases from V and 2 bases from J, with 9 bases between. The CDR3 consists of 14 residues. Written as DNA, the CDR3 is TGTGCCAGCAGTGAACACAGGAAAAACACTGAAGCTTTCTTT. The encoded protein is CASSEHRKNTEAFF.

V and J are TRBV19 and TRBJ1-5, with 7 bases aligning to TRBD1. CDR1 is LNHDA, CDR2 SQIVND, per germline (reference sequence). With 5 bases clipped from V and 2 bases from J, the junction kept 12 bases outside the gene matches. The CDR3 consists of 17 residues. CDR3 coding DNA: TGTGCCAGTAGTGCATCGTTTGACAGGGCAGGCAATCAGCCCCAGCATTTT. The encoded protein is CASSASFDRAGNQPQHF.

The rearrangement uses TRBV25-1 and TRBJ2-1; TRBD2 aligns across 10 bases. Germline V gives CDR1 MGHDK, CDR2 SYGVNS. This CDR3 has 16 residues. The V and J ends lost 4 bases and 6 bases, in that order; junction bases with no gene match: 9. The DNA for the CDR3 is TGTGCCAGCAGTGGGGGGGTAGCGGGGGGAGGCAATGAGCAGTTCTTC. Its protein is CASSGGVAGGGNEQFF.

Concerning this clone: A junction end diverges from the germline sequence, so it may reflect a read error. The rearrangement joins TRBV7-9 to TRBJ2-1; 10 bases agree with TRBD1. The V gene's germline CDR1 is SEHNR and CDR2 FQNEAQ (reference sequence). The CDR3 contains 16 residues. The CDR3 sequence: CSSSSGTGDSYNEQFF. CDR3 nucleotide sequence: TGTTCCAGCAGCTCTGGGACAGGGGACTCCTACAATGAGCAGTTCTTC.

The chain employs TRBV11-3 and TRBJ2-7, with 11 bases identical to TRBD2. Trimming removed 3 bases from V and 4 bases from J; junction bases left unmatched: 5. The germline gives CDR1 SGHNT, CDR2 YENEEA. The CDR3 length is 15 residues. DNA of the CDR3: TGTGCCAGCAGCTTCCCCCTAGCGGGGGGATACGAGCAGTACTTC. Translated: CASSFPLAGGYEQYF.

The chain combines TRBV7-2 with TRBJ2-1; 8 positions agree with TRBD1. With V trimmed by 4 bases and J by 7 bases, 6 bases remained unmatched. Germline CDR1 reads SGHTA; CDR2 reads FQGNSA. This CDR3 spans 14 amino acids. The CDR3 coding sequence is TGTGCCAGCAGCTCGACAGGGGTTGGGAATGAGCAGTTCTTC. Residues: CASSSTGVGNEQFF.

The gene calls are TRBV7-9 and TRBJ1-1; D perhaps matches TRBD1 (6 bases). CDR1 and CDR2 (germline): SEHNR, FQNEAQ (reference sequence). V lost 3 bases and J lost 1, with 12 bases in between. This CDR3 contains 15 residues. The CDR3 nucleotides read TGTGCCAGCAGCTTCAACAGGGTGAAGAACACTGAAGCTTTCTTT. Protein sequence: CASSFNRVKNTEAFF.

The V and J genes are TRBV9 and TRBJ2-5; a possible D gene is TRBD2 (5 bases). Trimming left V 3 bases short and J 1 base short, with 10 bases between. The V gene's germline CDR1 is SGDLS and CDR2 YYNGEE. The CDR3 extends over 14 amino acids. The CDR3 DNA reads TGTGCCAGCAGCGCAACCACTAGCCAAGAGACCCAGTACTTC. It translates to CASSATTSQETQYF. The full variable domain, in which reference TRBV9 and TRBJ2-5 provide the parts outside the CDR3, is DSGVTQTPKHLITATGQRVTLRCSPRSGDLSVYWYQQSLDQGLQFLIQYYNGEERAKGNILERFSAQQFPDLHSELNLSSLELGDSALYFCASSATTSQETQYFGPGTRLLVL.